The clone carrying this T cell receptor (beta chain) was found many times. Its specificity is unknown. It was RNA transcripts that yielded the amplified TCR beta CDR3 regions. Primed by the HTBI set, a first-round RT-PCR was run on the TCR CDR3. From the multiplex PCR reads, TCRdb called clonotypes with MiXCR, one entry per CDR3 protein. The sample yields hundreds of thousands of distinct CDR3 sequences, about a sixth seen once. The data derive from a study of T cells in Graves' hyperthyroidism and ophthalmopathy. Study information: The authors collected peripheral blood at initial diagnosis, before any treatment.

CDR3 size: 14 residues. Per the germline V gene, CDR1 is SQVTM and CDR2 is ANQGSEA. Trimming removed 3 bases at V and 6 bases at J, with 17 bases between. Broader study findings: Among clonotypes expanded in thyroid above 0.001, most were also found in blood.

If no ophthalmopathy progression occurred within 18 months, Graves' hyperthyroidism was stable. Patients aged 18 to 65 had newly diagnosed hyperthyroidism that had lasted under 2 months. The J gene is TRBJ1-2, the V gene TRBV29-1; a weak D match, TRBD1 (5 bases). This sequence originates from a woman aged 30 to 39 with Graves' hyperthyroidism. The sequenced material came from blood. Written as DNA, the CDR3 is TGCAGCGTTGACGGGCAGGGTCAGAGTAATGGCTACACCTTC. This sequence encodes CSVDGQGQSNGYTF. Together with reference TRBV29-1 and TRBJ1-2, the CDR3 gives the full variable domain: SAVISQKPSRDICQRGTSLTIQCQVDSQVTMMFWYRQQPGQSLTLIATANQGSEATYESGFVIDKFPISRPNLTFSTLTVSNMSPEDSSIYLCSVDGQGQSNGYTFGSGTRLTVV.